This TCR beta chain was sequenced for a study of OX40 agonist ivuxolimab in advanced cancers. Sequencing used immunoSEQ multiplex PCR; TCRdb keeps in-frame clones, though not all of them. Of 61,000 or so clones in the sample, under 90% were seen once. V trimming: 3 bases; J trimming: 2 bases; junction bases outside the gene matches: 3. CDR3 length: 17 amino acids. Germline V gene lookup returns CDR1 SNHLY and CDR2 FYNNEI. The V call is TRBV2, the J call TRBJ2-5, with 16 positions matching TRBD2. The source of this sequence is an adult with an advanced solid tumor such as melanoma, head and neck, liver or kidney cancer. The source was CD4+ or CD8+ T cells sorted from blood, collected in a trial of the OX40 agonist ivuxolimab. CDR3 in DNA: TGTGCCAGCAGTGAGGGACTAGCGGGGGGGCGTCAAGAGACCCAGTACTTC. Encoded protein: CASSEGLAGGRQETQYF.